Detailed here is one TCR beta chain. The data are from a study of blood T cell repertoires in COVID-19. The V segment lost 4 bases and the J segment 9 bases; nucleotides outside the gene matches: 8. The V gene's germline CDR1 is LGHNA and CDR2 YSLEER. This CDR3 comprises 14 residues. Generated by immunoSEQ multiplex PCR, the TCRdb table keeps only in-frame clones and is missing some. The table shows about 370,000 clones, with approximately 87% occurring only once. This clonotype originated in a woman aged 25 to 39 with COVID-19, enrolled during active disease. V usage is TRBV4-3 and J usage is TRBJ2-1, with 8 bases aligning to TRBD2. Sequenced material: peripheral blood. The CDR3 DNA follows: TGCGCCAGCAGCCCCCCGGGACTAGGGGGTGAGCAGTTCTTC. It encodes CASSPPGLGGEQFF.